These T cell receptor beta chains were read from a single sample in a study of response to subunit inactivated influenza vaccine. Each CDR3 protein gets one entry after TCRdb re-called the RT-PCR reads with MiXCR. The sample yields 280,000 or so distinct CDR3 sequences, just over 20% seen once. The sequencing here drew on PBMCs from blood, taken roughly 20 months after vaccination. The receptor source for this set is a man aged 50-75 years who received an inactivated influenza vaccine. The CDR3 runs from the conserved cysteine through the conserved F or W. A D gene is named only where the DNA matches it firmly. Some rows have no size entry. The others give once, few or many, or a class for an expanded clone.

>TRBJ2-7|-|TRBD1|TRBV5-1
TGCGCCAGCAGCTTCTCTAAGGGGGCTGGCGAGCAGTACTTC
CASSFSKGAGEQYF
>TRBJ1-1|-|TRBD1|TRBV27
TGTGCCAGCAGTTTAACCCACAGGGGGGCTGAAGCTTTCTTT
CASSLTHRGAEAFF
>TRBJ2-5|-|TRBD1|TRBV12-3/TRBV12-4
TGTGCCAGCAGTTTGAGCAGGGGGCTCGGAAAGACCCAGTACTTC
CASSLSRGLGKTQYF
>TRBJ1-1|-|-|TRBV12-3/TRBV12-4
TGTGCCAGCAGTCCGCTCTTTACTGAAGCTTTCTTT
CASSPLFTEAFF
>TRBJ1-2|-|-|TRBV10-3
TGTGCCATCAGTGAGTCGATGGGGCTAGATGGCTACACCTTC
CAISESMGLDGYTF
>TRBJ1-1|many|-|TRBV20-1
TGCAGTGCTAGACAGGGAAGTGGGAACACTGAAGCTTTCTTT
CSARQGSGNTEAFF
>TRBJ2-3|few|TRBD1|TRBV10-3
TGTGCCATCAGCCCCGGACAGGGGGAGACAGATACGCAGTATTTT
CAISPGQGETDTQYF
>TRBJ1-1|few|-|TRBV28
TGTGCCAGCAGTTTATTGGGCAGGGAAGACACTGAAGCTTTCTTT
CASSLLGREDTEAFF
>TRBJ2-1|few|TRBD2|TRBV3-1
TGTGCCAGCAGCCCGACTAGCGGGGGGGGTTACAATGAGCAGTTCTTC
CASSPTSGGGYNEQFF
>TRBJ2-1|few|-|TRBV24-1
TGTGCCACCAGTGATTTGACTAGATCGGATGAGCAGTTCTTC
CATSDLTRSDEQFF
>TRBJ1-4|-|TRBD1|TRBV7-6
TGTGCCAGCAGCATACAGGGGACTAATGAAAAACTGTCTTTT
CASSIQGTNEKLSF
>TRBJ2-6|-|-|TRBV12-3/TRBV12-4
TGTGCCAGCCGAAGACACGGCTCTGGGGCCAACGTCCTGACTTTC
CASRRHGSGANVLTF
>TRBJ1-2|-|-|TRBV7-2
TGTGCCAGCAGCCCCTGGACCCGCCGTCGAGGTGGCTACACCTTC
CASSPWTRRRGGYTF
>TRBJ2-2|few|-|TRBV13
TGTGCCAGCAGCCCAAGCGCTCCCACCGGGGAGCTGTTTTTT
CASSPSAPTGELFF
>TRBJ1-4|few|-|TRBV6-5
TGTGCCAGCAGTTACTCCCACAGGCCTAATGAAAAACTGTTTTTT
CASSYSHRPNEKLFF
>TRBJ1-2|few|TRBD1|TRBV29-1
TGCAGCGTTGAGGGACAGGGAGATGGCTACACCTTC
CSVEGQGDGYTF
>TRBJ2-5|few|TRBD1|TRBV6-1
TGTGCCAGCAGTACGACAGGGGGCGGGGAGACCCAGTACTTC
CASSTTGGGETQYF
>TRBJ1-4|-|TRBD1|TRBV7-2
TGTGCCAGCAGCTCCGTCCCGGGACAGGGATGGGGACTGTTTTTT
CASSSVPGQGWGLFF
>TRBJ1-1|many|-|TRBV6-5
TGTGCCAGCAGTTACTCGATAGGGTTGAACACTGAAGCTTTCTTT
CASSYSIGLNTEAFF
>TRBJ2-7|few|-|TRBV7-2
TGTGCCAGCAGCTTAGGGTACAACTACCAGTACGAGCAGTACTTC
CASSLGYNYQYEQYF
>TRBJ2-1|few|TRBD2|TRBV6-2/TRBV6-3
TGTGCCAGCAGTTACTCGGGGGTTAGCGGGGGAAGCCTCTACAATGAGCAGTTCTTC
CASSYSGVSGGSLYNEQFF
>TRBJ1-3|-|TRBD1|TRBV28
TGTGCCAGCAGGAACAGGGGCGAAAATGGAAACACCATATATTTT
CASRNRGENGNTIYF
>TRBJ2-5|few|TRBD2|TRBV20-1
TGCAGTGCTAGGGGGACTAGCGGGAAAGAGACCCAGTACTTC
CSARGTSGKETQYF
>TRBJ1-1|few|-|TRBV4-1
TGCGCCAGCAGCCCTGAACCAGGGATTGCTGAAGCTTTCTTT
CASSPEPGIAEAFF
>TRBJ2-2|few|-|TRBV7-7
TGTGCCAGCAGCCCCCACTCGATAGGGGTAACCACCGGGGAGCTGTTTTTT
CASSPHSIGVTTGELFF
>TRBJ1-4|-|-|TRBV20-1
TGCAGTGCTAGAAACAGGGCAACTAATGAAAAACTGTTTTTT
CSARNRATNEKLFF
>TRBJ1-2|-|TRBD1|TRBV29-1
TGCAGCGTTCAGGGGGGTGGCTATGGCTACACCTTC
CSVQGGGYGYTF
>TRBJ1-2|-|-|TRBV12-3/TRBV12-4
TGTGCCAGCAGTTTAGAGGCCGGCTACACCTTC
CASSLEAGYTF
>TRBJ2-2|few|-|TRBV14
TGTGCCAGCAGCCAAGATCTGGCCGGGGAGCTGTTTTTT
CASSQDLAGELFF
>TRBJ2-3|-|TRBD2|TRBV11-2
TGTGCCAGCAGCCGGACTAGGCGTATCACAGATACGCAGTATTTT
CASSRTRRITDTQYF
>TRBJ2-1|-|TRBD2|TRBV7-3
TGTGCCAGCAGCTCCTTAGCGGGCCTACCTCCACGGGAGCAGTTCTTC
CASSSLAGLPPREQFF
>TRBJ2-3|few|TRBD2|TRBV11-2
TGTGCCAGCAGCGTCGGAATTCTAGCGGGAAACGCAGATACGCAGTATTTT
CASSVGILAGNADTQYF
>TRBJ1-4|few|-|TRBV10-3
TGTGCCATCAGTGCAGACCCGGAGGGCGAAAAACTGTTTTTT
CAISADPEGEKLFF
>TRBJ1-2|once|-|TRBV6-6
TGTGCCAGCAGTTACTCCAGGGATTGGGGCACCTTC
CASSYSRDWGTF
>TRBJ2-3|few|TRBD2|TRBV5-1
TGCGCCAGCAGCAAAGCCGGGACTAGCATCTCAGATACGCAGTATTTT
CASSKAGTSISDTQYF
>TRBJ2-3|few|TRBD2|TRBV5-1
TGCGCCAGCAGCGGTACTAGCGGGGGTACAGATACGCAGTATTTT
CASSGTSGGTDTQYF